This T cell receptor (beta chain) was retrieved from a study of cytomegalovirus exposure and HLA in healthy donors. General study results and limits: Reported performance of the classifier showed diagnosis of cytomegalovirus status with high specificity and sensitivity. Altogether, some 170 TCR beta chains were recorded as cytomegalovirus-associated.

This clone was detected only once. Its antigen is not known. Both 60 Vbeta primers and 13 Jbeta primers went into the PCR. In the source study's methods: About 12 million of around 85 million unique TCR beta chains were shared, per a later count. TCRdb's table, derived via immunoSEQ multiplex PCR, lists solely in-frame clones and lacks some. Clonal size and the V and J genes are those of that table, whereas D and trimming came from the DNA. The sample consists of 150,000 or so clones, roughly 83% of them appearing once. This CDR3 comprises 16 residues. Germline CDR1 LGHNT, CDR2 FRNRAP. Trimming cost V 1 base and J 0 bases; bases outside gene matches: 0.

The sequenced sample consisted of PBMCs. This TCR was sampled from a boy younger than 10 in good health and CMV-seronegative. The chain couples TRBV12-5 to TRBJ2-5, with 12 bases aligning to TRBD2. Written as DNA, the CDR3 is TGTGCTAGTGGTTTGGGGACTAGCGGGAACCAAGAGACCCAGTACTTC. Encoded protein: CASGLGTSGNQETQYF.